Listed here are 17 T cell receptor beta chains from one sample, sequenced in a study of technical replicates of blood from a handful of donors. TCRdb keeps only in-frame clones here, not all; method: immunoSEQ multiplex PCR. Of under 95,000 clones listed, roughly 94% are singletons. Sequences were obtained from T cells isolated from PBMCs. These receptor sequences come from a human donor in good health.

The rearrangement links TRBV2 to TRBJ1-2; TRBD1 matches 8 bases. CDR1 and CDR2 (germline): SNHLY, FYNNEI. The junction had 11 bases not matched to a gene; V was cut back by 5 bases and J by 0 bases. The CDR3 is 17 amino acids. The DNA of the CDR3 is TGTGCCAGCAGTCTACGATCTTGGACAGGGTCTAACTATGGCTACACCTTC. It encodes CASSLRSWTGSNYGYTF. Variable domain in full (rest from reference TRBV2 and TRBJ1-2): EPEVTQTPSHQVTQMGQEVILRCVPISNHLYFYWYRQILGQKVEFLVSFYNNEISEKSEIFDDQFSVERPDGSNFTLKIRSTKLEDSAMYFCASSLRSWTGSNYGYTFGSGTRLTVV.

The rearrangement joins TRBV19 to TRBJ2-7, with 9 bases that match TRBD2. The CDR3 loop spans 14 amino acids. Trimming cost V 3 bases and J 5 bases; bases outside gene matches: 5. CDR1 is LNHDA and CDR2 is SQIVND in the germline V gene (reference sequence). The CDR3: CASSIAGGYNEQYF. The CDR3, as DNA: TGTGCCAGTAGTATTGCGGGAGGGTATAACGAGCAGTACTTC.

This clone was seen more than once but under ten times. The genes are TRBV7-9 and TRBJ2-7; TRBD2 agrees at 12 bases. Trimming at V came to 5 bases and at J to 1 base, leaving 3 bases not matched to a gene. Germline V gives CDR1 SEHNR, CDR2 FQNEAQ (reference sequence). This CDR3 has 15 residues. The CDR3 spells CASSTGTSGSYEQYF. CDR3 nucleotide sequence: TGTGCCAGCAGCACTGGGACTAGCGGGTCCTACGAGCAGTACTTC.

The V gene is TRBV18, the J gene TRBJ1-2, with 9 bases identical to TRBD1. Germline V gives CDR1 KGHSH, CDR2 LQKENI. The CDR3 runs to 16 residues. Losses at the gene ends were 1 base for V and 9 bases for J; bases not matched to a gene: 12. The DNA of the CDR3 is TGTGCCAGCTCACCACGGTTTGGGGACAGGGACATTCGCTACACCTTC. It encodes CASSPRFGDRDIRYTF.

The chain joins TRBV19 to TRBJ1-1; possibly TRBD1 for D (6 bases). The CDR3 runs to 14 residues. The V gene's germline CDR1 is LNHDA and CDR2 SQIVND (reference sequence). V lost 5 bases and J 6 bases, leaving 16 bases between the germline ends. CDR3 DNA: TGTGCCAGTAGTGCCCGAGGGGGTTATCCTGAAGCTTTCTTT. Protein product: CASSARGGYPEAFF. The full variable domain, with the rest looked up from reference TRBV19 and TRBJ1-1, is DGGITQSPKYLFRKEGQNVTLSCEQNLNHDAMYWYRQDPGQGLRLIYYSQIVNDFQKGDIAEGYSVSREKKESFPLTVTSAQKNPTAFYLCASSARGGYPEAFFGQGTRLTVV.

V is TRBV30 and J is TRBJ1-2; D is ambiguous. The CDR3 covers 14 residues. Between the trimmed V and J ends, which lost 4 bases and 5 bases, there was a span of 17 bases. Germline-derived CDR1 and CDR2 are GTSNPN and SVGIG (reference sequence). The CDR3 bases are TGTGCCTGGAAGTTAGGGCTTCCGGGGTATGGCTACACCTTC. Translating gives CAWKLGLPGYGYTF.

This chain links TRBV7-9 with TRBJ1-1; D is perhaps TRBD1 (5 bases). The V end was cut by 7 bases, the J end by 3 bases, with 12 bases between. CDR1 SEHNR and CDR2 FQNEAQ come from the germline V gene (reference sequence). The CDR3 has 13 amino acids. DNA for the CDR3: TGTGCCAGCACCTTTGGGGGGTACACTGAAGCTTTCTTT. Its translation: CASTFGGYTEAFF.

V gene TRBV2 combines with J gene TRBJ2-3, with a possible D match to TRBD2 (6 bases). Trimming shortened V by 6 bases and J by 11 bases, and 18 bases separated the two germline ends. From germline, CDR1 is SNHLY and CDR2 FYNNEI. The CDR3 extends over 13 amino acids. The CDR3 is CASSKEGGGRQYF. The CDR3 nucleotides are TGTGCCAGCAGCAAGGAAGGCGGAGGGAGGCAGTATTTT.

V usage is TRBV5-5 and J usage is TRBJ2-3, with 9 bases fitting TRBD2. Losses at the gene ends were 3 bases for V and 8 bases for J; bases not matched to a gene: 7. CDR1 and CDR2 (germline): SGHKS, YYEKEE (reference sequence). This CDR3 contains 14 residues. The CDR3 loop is CASSSGTSTGTQYF. The CDR3 DNA is TGTGCCAGCAGCTCCGGGACTAGCACGGGTACGCAGTATTTT.

In its sample, this clone was seen a few times. The rearrangement links TRBV29-1 to TRBJ2-7, with D perhaps matching TRBD2 (5 bases). V shed 1 base and J shed 0 bases, with 13 bases lying between them. Germline CDR1 reads SQVTM; CDR2 reads ANQGSEA. The length of the CDR3 is 15 residues. CDR3: CSVEGGAVSSYEQYF. The CDR3 DNA is TGCAGCGTTGAAGGGGGAGCGGTGAGCTCCTACGAGCAGTACTTC.

The rearrangement uses TRBV10-3 and TRBJ2-1, with TRBD2 as a possible D gene (6 bases). The CDR3 totals 13 residues. Germline V gene lookup returns CDR1 ENHRY and CDR2 SYGVKD. V lost 9 bases to trimming and J lost 3 bases, with 12 bases between them. Here the CDR3 DNA reads TGTGCCATAAAAGGAGGGAGCTACAATGAGCAGTTCTTC. Translated, it gives CAIKGGSYNEQFF.

The chain links TRBV4-1 to TRBJ2-7, with 7 nucleotides matching TRBD2. The CDR3 spans 15 residues. Germline values: CDR1 MGHRA, CDR2 YSYEKL. V lost 0 bases to trimming and J lost 0 bases; unmatched junction nucleotides: 2. The CDR3 coding sequence is TGCGCCAGCAGCCAAGATGGGGGGGACTCCTACGAGCAGTACTTC. This sequence encodes CASSQDGGDSYEQYF.

In the case of this clone: The germline gene is not matched at one end of the junction; a read error may be the cause. V and J are TRBV7-7 and TRBJ2-3; 10 bases map to TRBD1. The CDR3 is 15 residues long. In germline, CDR1 is SSHAT, CDR2 FNYEAQ (reference sequence). The CDR3 protein is CASSLGGQGRDTQYF. The DNA of the CDR3 is TGTGCTAGCAGCTTGGGGGGACAGGGGAGGGATACGCAGTATTTT.

The rearrangement joins TRBV30 to TRBJ1-4; TRBD1 might be the D (6 bases). CDR3 length equals 14 residues. V dropped 3 bases and J dropped 7 bases, with 15 bases sitting between them. From germline, CDR1 is GTSNPN and CDR2 SVGIG (reference sequence). The CDR3 region is CAWRAAGAVEKLFF. The CDR3 DNA reads TGTGCCTGGAGAGCCGCGGGGGCGGTTGAAAAACTGTTTTTT.

The gene calls are TRBV2 and TRBJ1-5; the D gene is possibly TRBD1 (5 bases). Looked up from germline, CDR1 is SNHLY and CDR2 is FYNNEI. The germline V and J ends were trimmed by 2 bases and 6 bases, with 14 bases remaining between them. The CDR3 extends over 15 amino acids. This CDR3 is CASSEIRREGQPQHF. In nucleotides, the CDR3 is TGTGCCAGCAGTGAAATTCGCAGGGAGGGTCAGCCCCAGCATTTT.

The chain's CDR3 is CASSPGGGPPVDTQYF. For the CDR3, the DNA is TGTGCCAGCAGCCCTGGGGGGGGCCCCCCCGTAGATACGCAGTATTTT. This chain links TRBV27 with TRBJ2-3; tentatively, D is TRBD2 (7 bases). CDR3 length equals 16 residues. V was shortened by 6 bases and J by 5 bases, with 21 bases between the two germline ends. CDR1 MNHEY and CDR2 SMNVEV come from the germline V gene (reference sequence).

In its sample, this clone was seen a few times. The chain has TRBV10-3 and TRBJ1-3, with 8 bases fitting TRBD1. This CDR3 is 16 amino acids long. Germline CDR1 ENHRY, CDR2 SYGVKD. Germline trimming cut 2 bases from V and 3 bases from J; bases unmatched to any gene: 6. The CDR3: CAISEARQGLGNTIYF. The CDR3 DNA follows: TGTGCCATCAGTGAGGCTAGACAGGGGCTTGGAAACACCATATATTTT.